These 19 T cell receptor beta chains were sequenced from one sample in a study of blood T cell repertoires in COVID-19. Sequenced by immunoSEQ multiplex PCR; TCRdb stores in-frame clones only, minus some. The data show under 250,000 clones, with around nine tenths seen just once and less than 8.5% held by the top ten. Material: peripheral blood. All receptors come from a woman between 65 and 79 years old with active or convalescent COVID-19.

The V gene is TRBV14, the J gene TRBJ1-6; TRBD1 matches at 7 bases. The CDR3 is 13 amino acids. The junction had 5 bases not matched to a gene; V was cut back by 4 bases and J by 11 bases. Germline V lookup: CDR1 SGHDN, CDR2 FVKESK. This chain's CDR3 is CASSPTGIAPLHF. CDR3 in DNA: TGTGCCAGCAGCCCGACAGGGATCGCACCCCTCCACTTT.

The chain links TRBV7-2 to TRBJ2-7; D unresolved. This CDR3 region has 14 residues. CDR1 is SGHTA, CDR2 FQGNSA, per germline. Trimming stripped 5 bases from V and 0 bases from J, with 11 bases between. CDR3 in amino acids: CASSPLISSYEQYF. The CDR3 DNA follows: TGTGCCAGCAGCCCTTTAATTTCCTCCTACGAGCAGTACTTC.

The V call is TRBV19, the J call TRBJ1-1; unclear D gene. The CDR3 consists of 12 residues. Trimming removed 5 bases from V and 1 base from J, with 5 bases in between. Germline loops: CDR1 LNHDA, CDR2 SQIVND (reference sequence). DNA for the CDR3: TGTGCCAGTAGTTTCTCGAACACTGAAGCTTTCTTT. It codes for CASSFSNTEAFF.

This clone has only one observation. V and J are TRBV7-9 and TRBJ2-3; perhaps TRBD1 as D (6 bases). Trimming took off 1 base at V and 3 bases at J, with 23 bases between the two ends. The CDR3 has 19 residues. Germline loops: CDR1 SEHNR, CDR2 FQNEAQ (reference sequence). DNA for the CDR3: TGTGCCAGCAGCTTAGTGTCTGGGGGCGCGTTCGTCGGTACAGATACGCAGTATTTT. Protein: CASSLVSGGAFVGTDTQYF.

This rearrangement joins TRBV5-4 to TRBJ2-7; 8 bases line up with TRBD1. This CDR3 contains 15 residues. Germline V gene data show CDR1 as SGHNT and CDR2 as YYREEE (reference sequence). J was trimmed by 1 base and V by 4 bases; bases with no gene match: 7. The DNA of the CDR3 is TGTGCCAGCAGCATCGACAGGGGCCCTTCCTACGAGCAGTACTTC. It yields the protein CASSIDRGPSYEQYF.

The table lists this clone with a few counts. Different DNA sequences within this sample yield the same CDR3. This chain links TRBV10-3 with TRBJ1-1, with D unclear. The CDR3 runs to 13 residues. The germline gives CDR1 ENHRY, CDR2 SYGVKD. Trimming cost V 3 bases and J 1 base, with 6 bases left between them. CDR3 sequence (DNA): TGTGCCATCAGTGACCGAGGGAACACTGAAGCTTTCTTT. It encodes CAISDRGNTEAFF.

The chain couples TRBV4-1 to TRBJ1-5, with TRBD1 matching over 7 bases. The V gene end was trimmed by 5 bases and the J gene end by 5 bases; junction bases not matched to a gene: 9. There are 15 residues in the CDR3. The germline CDR1 and CDR2 sequences are MGHRA and YSYEKL. In DNA, the CDR3 is TGCGCCAGCAGCGCCTCCGGGACAGCCCATCAGCCCCAGCATTTT. Its protein product is CASSASGTAHQPQHF.

The rearrangement uses TRBV15 and TRBJ2-2; D possibly corresponds to TRBD1 (7 bases). The V end lost 5 bases, the J end lost 5 bases, and 15 bases lay between the germline ends. This CDR3 has 15 amino acids. In germline, CDR1 is LNHNV, CDR2 YYDKDF (reference sequence). This CDR3 reads CATSRRTGLTGELFF. CDR3 in DNA: TGTGCCACCAGCCGCAGGACAGGACTAACCGGGGAGCTGTTTTTT.

CDR3 loop: CASSYQQLSTDTQYF. The CDR3 region has the DNA TGTGCCAGCAGTTACCAACAGCTCTCCACAGATACGCAGTATTTT. This rearrangement joins TRBV6-2 or TRBV6-3 to TRBJ2-3; no clear D gene. The V gene lost 2 bases and the J gene lost 2 bases, with 11 bases spanning the gap. This CDR3 has 15 residues. Germline V lookup: CDR1 MNHEY, CDR2 SVGEGT.

This chain joins TRBV21-1 and TRBJ1-1. TRBV21-1 has pseudogene status. This CDR3 contains 16 residues. CDR3 in DNA: TGTGCCAGCAGCAGCGGGGAAAGGGAGGTTAGCACTGAAGCTTTCTTT. Translation: CASSSGEREVSTEAFF.

The rearrangement joins TRBV7-9 to TRBJ2-7; 8 bases line up with TRBD1. J lost 0 bases, V lost 4 bases, and 14 bases had no gene match. The CDR3 covers 18 residues. CDR1 is SEHNR, CDR2 FQNEAQ, per germline (reference sequence). The CDR3 DNA sequence: TGTGCCAGCAGCTCACGACAGGGGAGGCAACGGGGCTCCTACGAGCAGTACTTC. Amino acids: CASSSRQGRQRGSYEQYF.

The chain joins TRBV11-2 to TRBJ2-3, with TRBD2 matching over 15 bases. V shed 2 bases and J 0 bases; nucleotides not matched to a gene: 3. Germline-derived CDR1 and CDR2 are SGHAT and FQNNGV. This CDR3 spans 18 amino acids. CDR3 sequence: CASSLRTSGGASTDTQYF. The CDR3, as DNA: TGTGCCAGCAGCTTACGGACTAGCGGGGGGGCTAGCACAGATACGCAGTATTTT.

The gene calls are TRBV28 and TRBJ1-2, with 9 bases that match TRBD1. The CDR3 consists of 15 residues. Germline V gene data show CDR1 as MDHEN and CDR2 as SYDVKM. Trimming cost V 5 bases and J 8 bases; bases outside gene matches: 12. The CDR3 region is CASSKPGTGRLGYTF. The CDR3, as DNA: TGTGCCAGCAGTAAACCCGGGACAGGGAGGTTAGGCTACACCTTC.

The V call is TRBV4-3, the J call TRBJ1-5, with no clear D. Germline lookup yields CDR1 LGHNA and CDR2 YSLEER. Trimming cost V 0 bases and J 4 bases, with 4 bases left between them. The CDR3 is made up of 13 amino acids. CDR3 sequence reads: CASSQDRNQPQHF. Here the CDR3 DNA reads TGCGCCAGCAGCCAAGACAGAAATCAGCCCCAGCATTTT.

The chain carries TRBV24-1 and TRBJ1-2; D call uncertain. V was trimmed by 4 bases and J by 7 bases, leaving 9 bases between them. Germline CDR1 and CDR2: KGHDR and SFDVKD. This CDR3 region has 12 residues. The CDR3 reads CATSESPGGYTF. The CDR3 bases are TGTGCCACCAGTGAGTCCCCGGGTGGCTACACCTTC.

The chain couples TRBV2 to TRBJ1-1; no clear D. The CDR3 spans 13 residues. Trimming left V 11 bases short and J 0 bases short, with 13 bases between. Germline V gene data show CDR1 as SNHLY and CDR2 as FYNNEI. For the CDR3, the DNA is TGTGCCGGCTGGGCTGCCATGAACACTGAAGCTTTCTTT. Protein: CAGWAAMNTEAFF.

This sequence joins TRBV5-6 and TRBJ2-7; D not resolved. Trimming pared 3 bases from V and 3 bases from J, leaving 16 bases between. Germline assignment: CDR1 SGHDT and CDR2 YYEEEE. This CDR3 comprises 15 residues. The CDR3: CASSSLGSTYYEQYF. For the CDR3, the DNA is TGTGCCAGCAGCTCTCTCGGGTCCACTTACTACGAGCAGTACTTC.

The chain is built from TRBV10-3 and TRBJ1-1; D is unresolved. Germline CDR1 ENHRY, CDR2 SYGVKD. V shed 10 bases and J shed 1 base, with 7 bases lying between them. The CDR3 contains 11 residues. As DNA, the CDR3 is TGTGCCACCGAGTCGAACACTGAAGCTTTCTTT. It yields the protein CATESNTEAFF.

V gene TRBV4-1 combines with J gene TRBJ1-1; TRBD1 aligns across 9 bases. CDR3 size: 13 residues. Germline values: CDR1 MGHRA, CDR2 YSYEKL. V trimming: 5 bases; J trimming: 5 bases; junction bases outside the gene matches: 3. The CDR3 nucleotides read TGCGCCAGCAGCAAGACAGGGGGGACTGAAGCTTTCTTT. This sequence encodes CASSKTGGTEAFF.